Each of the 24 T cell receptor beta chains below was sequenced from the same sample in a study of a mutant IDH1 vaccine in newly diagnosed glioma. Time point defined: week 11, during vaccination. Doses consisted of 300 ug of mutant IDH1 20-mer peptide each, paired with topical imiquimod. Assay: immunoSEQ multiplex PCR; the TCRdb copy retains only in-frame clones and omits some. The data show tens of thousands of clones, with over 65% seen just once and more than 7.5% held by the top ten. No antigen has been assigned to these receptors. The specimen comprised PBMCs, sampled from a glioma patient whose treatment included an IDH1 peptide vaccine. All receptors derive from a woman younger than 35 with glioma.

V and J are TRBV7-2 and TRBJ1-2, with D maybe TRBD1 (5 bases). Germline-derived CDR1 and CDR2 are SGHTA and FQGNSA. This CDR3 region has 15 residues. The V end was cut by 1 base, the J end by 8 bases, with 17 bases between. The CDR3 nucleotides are TGTGCCAGCAGCTTAGAGGGAAGGGGTTCTGGCGGCTACACCTTC. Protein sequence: CASSLEGRGSGGYTF.

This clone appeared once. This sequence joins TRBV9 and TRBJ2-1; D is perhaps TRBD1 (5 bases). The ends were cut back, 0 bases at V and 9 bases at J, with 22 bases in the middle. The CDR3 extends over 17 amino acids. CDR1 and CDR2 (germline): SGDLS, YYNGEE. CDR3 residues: CASSVGLQGQPPGEQFF. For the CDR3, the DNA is TGTGCCAGCAGCGTAGGTCTTCAGGGTCAGCCCCCGGGTGAGCAGTTCTTC. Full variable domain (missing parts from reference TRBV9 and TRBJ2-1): DSGVTQTPKHLITATGQRVTLRCSPRSGDLSVYWYQQSLDQGLQFLIQYYNGEERAKGNILERFSAQQFPDLHSELNLSSLELGDSALYFCASSVGLQGQPPGEQFFGPGTRLTVL.

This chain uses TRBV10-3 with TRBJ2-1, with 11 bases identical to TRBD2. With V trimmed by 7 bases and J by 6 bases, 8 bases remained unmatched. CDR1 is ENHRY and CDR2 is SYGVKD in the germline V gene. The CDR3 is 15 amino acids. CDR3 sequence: CAINVAGGTGNEQFF. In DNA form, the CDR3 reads TGTGCCATCAACGTAGCGGGGGGGACGGGCAATGAGCAGTTCTTC.

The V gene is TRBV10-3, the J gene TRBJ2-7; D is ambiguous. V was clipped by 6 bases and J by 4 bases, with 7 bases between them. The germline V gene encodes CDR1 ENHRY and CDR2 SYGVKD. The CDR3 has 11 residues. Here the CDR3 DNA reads TGTGCCATCAGCCAAAGTTACGAGCAGTACTTC. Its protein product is CAISQSYEQYF.

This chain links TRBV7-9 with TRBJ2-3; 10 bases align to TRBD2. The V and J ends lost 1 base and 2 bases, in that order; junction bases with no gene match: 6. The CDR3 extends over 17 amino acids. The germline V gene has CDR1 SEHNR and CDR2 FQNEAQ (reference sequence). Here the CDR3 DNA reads TGTGCCAGCAGCTTAGGCGGAGCGGGGGGGTACACAGATACGCAGTATTTT. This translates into CASSLGGAGGYTDTQYF.

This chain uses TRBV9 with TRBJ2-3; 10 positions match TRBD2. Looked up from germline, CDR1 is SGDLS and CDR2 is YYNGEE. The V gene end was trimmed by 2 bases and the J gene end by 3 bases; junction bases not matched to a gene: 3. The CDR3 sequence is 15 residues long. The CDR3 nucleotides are TGTGCCAGCAGCGTTGGGACTAGCGAGACAGATACGCAGTATTTT. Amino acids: CASSVGTSETDTQYF.

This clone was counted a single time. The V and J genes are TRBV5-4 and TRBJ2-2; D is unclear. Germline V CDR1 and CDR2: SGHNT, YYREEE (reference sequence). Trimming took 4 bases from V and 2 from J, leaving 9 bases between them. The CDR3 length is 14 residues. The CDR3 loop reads CASSVTINTGELFF. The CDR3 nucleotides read TGTGCCAGCAGCGTCACCATTAACACCGGGGAGCTGTTTTTT. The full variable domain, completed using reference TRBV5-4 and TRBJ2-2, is ETGVTQSPTHLIKTRGQQVTLRCSSQSGHNTVSWYQQALGQGPQFIFQYYREEENGRGNFPPRFSGLQFPNYSSELNVNALELDDSALYLCASSVTINTGELFFGEGSRLTVL.

The CDR3 reads CASREDGLDEKLFF. The CDR3 nucleotides are TGCGCCAGCAGGGAAGACGGGCTCGATGAAAAACTGTTTTTT. The V call is TRBV5-1, the J call TRBJ1-4, with no clear D. V gave up 5 bases and J gave up 6 bases, with 14 bases separating them. The CDR3 is 14 residues long. Germline V gene data show CDR1 as SGHRS and CDR2 as YFSETQ.

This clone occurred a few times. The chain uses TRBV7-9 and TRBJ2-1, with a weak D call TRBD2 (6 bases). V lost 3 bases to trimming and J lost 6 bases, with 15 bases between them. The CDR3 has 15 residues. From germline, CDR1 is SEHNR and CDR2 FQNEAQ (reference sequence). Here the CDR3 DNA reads TGTGCCAGCAGCTTCTCCTCACGGGAGTCCAATGAGCAGTTCTTC. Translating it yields CASSFSSRESNEQFF.

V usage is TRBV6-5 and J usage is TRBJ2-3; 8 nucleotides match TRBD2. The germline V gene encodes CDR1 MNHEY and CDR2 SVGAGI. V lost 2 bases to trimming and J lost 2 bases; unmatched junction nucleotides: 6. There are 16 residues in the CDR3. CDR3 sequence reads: CASSYTARGVTDTQYF. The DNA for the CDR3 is TGTGCCAGCAGTTACACCGCGCGGGGGGTCACAGATACGCAGTATTTT.

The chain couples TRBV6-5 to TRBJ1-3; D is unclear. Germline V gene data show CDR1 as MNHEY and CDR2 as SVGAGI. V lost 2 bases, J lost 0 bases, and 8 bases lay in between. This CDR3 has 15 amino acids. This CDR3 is CASSYDTVSGNTIYF. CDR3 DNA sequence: TGTGCCAGCAGTTACGACACCGTCTCTGGAAACACCATATATTTT.

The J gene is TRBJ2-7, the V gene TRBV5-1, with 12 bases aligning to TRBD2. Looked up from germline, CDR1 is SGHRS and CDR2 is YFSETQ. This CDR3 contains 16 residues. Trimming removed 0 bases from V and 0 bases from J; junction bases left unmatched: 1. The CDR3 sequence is CASSLGLAGVSYEQYF. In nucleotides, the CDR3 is TGCGCCAGCAGCTTGGGACTAGCGGGAGTCTCCTACGAGCAGTACTTC.

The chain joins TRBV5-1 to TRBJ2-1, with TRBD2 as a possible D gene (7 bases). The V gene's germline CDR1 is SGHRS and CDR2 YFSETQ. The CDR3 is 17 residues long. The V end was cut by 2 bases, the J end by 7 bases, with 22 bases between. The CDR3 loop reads CASSFRTGGDPRNEQFF. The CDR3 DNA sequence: TGCGCCAGCAGCTTTCGGACGGGGGGCGACCCACGGAATGAGCAGTTCTTC.

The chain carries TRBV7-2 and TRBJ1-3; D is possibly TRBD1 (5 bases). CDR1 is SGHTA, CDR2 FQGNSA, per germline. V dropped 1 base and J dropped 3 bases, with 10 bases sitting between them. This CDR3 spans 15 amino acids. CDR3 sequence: CASSLDVGGGNTIYF. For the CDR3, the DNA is TGTGCCAGCAGCTTAGATGTGGGGGGTGGAAACACCATATATTTT.

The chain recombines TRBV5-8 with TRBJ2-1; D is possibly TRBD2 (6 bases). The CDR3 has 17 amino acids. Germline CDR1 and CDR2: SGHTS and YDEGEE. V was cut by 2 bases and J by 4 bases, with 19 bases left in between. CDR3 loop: CASSFGGGAAGYNEQFF. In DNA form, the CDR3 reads TGTGCCAGCAGCTTCGGAGGCGGGGCAGCGGGTTACAATGAGCAGTTCTTC. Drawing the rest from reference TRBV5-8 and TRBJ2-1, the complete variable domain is EAGVTQSPTHLIKTRGQQATLRCSPISGHTSVYWYQQALGLGLQFLLWYDEGEERNRGNFPPRFSGRQFPNYSSELNVNALELEDSALYLCASSFGGGAAGYNEQFFGPGTRLTVL.

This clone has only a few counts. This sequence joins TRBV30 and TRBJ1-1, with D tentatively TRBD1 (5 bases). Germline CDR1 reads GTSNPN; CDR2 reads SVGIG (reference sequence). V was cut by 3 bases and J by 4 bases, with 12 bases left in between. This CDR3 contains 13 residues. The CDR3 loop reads CAWSNWGSTEAFF. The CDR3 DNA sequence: TGTGCCTGGAGCAACTGGGGGAGCACTGAAGCTTTCTTT.

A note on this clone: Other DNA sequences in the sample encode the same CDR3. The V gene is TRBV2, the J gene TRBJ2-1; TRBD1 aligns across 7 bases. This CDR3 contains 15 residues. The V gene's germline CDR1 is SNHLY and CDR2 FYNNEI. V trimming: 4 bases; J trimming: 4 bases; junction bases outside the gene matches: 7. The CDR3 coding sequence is TGTGCCAGCAGTGTTGAGGGGGCAACATACAATGAGCAGTTCTTC. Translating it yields CASSVEGATYNEQFF.

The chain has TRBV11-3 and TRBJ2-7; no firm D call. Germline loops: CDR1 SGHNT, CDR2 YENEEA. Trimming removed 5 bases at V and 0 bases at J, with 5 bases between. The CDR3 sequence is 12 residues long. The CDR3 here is CASSAASYEQYF. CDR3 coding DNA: TGTGCCAGCAGCGCAGCCTCCTACGAGCAGTACTTC.

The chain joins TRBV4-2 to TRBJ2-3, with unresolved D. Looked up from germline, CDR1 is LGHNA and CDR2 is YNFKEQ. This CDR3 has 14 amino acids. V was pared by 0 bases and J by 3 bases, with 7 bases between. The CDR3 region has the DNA TGTGCCAGCAGCCAAGATAGCTGGACAGATACGCAGTATTTT. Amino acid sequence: CASSQDSWTDTQYF.

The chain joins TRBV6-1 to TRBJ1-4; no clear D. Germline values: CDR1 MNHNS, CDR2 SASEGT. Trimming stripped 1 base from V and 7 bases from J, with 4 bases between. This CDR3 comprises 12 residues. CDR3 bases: TGTGCCAGCAGTGAAGTCGGTGAAAAACTGTTTTTT. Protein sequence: CASSEVGEKLFF.

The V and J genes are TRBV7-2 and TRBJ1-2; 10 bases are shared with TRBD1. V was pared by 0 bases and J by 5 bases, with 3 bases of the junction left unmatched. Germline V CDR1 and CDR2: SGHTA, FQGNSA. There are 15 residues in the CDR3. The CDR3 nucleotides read TGTGCCAGCAGCTTAGCCGAGGGACAGGGGTATGGCTACACCTTC. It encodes CASSLAEGQGYGYTF.

The CDR3 here is CASSLGLAGRNEQYF. The CDR3 DNA reads TGTGCCAGCAGCTTGGGGCTAGCGGGACGGAACGAGCAGTACTTC. The chain is built from TRBV5-5 and TRBJ2-7, with 9 bases matching TRBD2. The CDR3 is made up of 15 amino acids. The trim removed 0 bases at V and 5 bases at J, leaving 6 bases unmatched. Germline-derived CDR1 and CDR2 are SGHKS and YYEKEE (reference sequence). Together with reference TRBV5-5 and TRBJ2-7, the CDR3 gives the full variable domain: DAGVTQSPTHLIKTRGQQVTLRCSPISGHKSVSWYQQVLGQGPQFIFQYYEKEERGRGNFPDRFSARQFPNYSSELNVNALLLGDSALYLCASSLGLAGRNEQYFGPGTRLTVT.

The CDR3: CASSWGQGQETQYF. CDR3 nucleotides: TGCGCCAGCAGCTGGGGACAGGGCCAAGAGACCCAGTACTTC. The genes are TRBV5-1 and TRBJ2-5, with 9 bases that match TRBD1. Germline CDR1 SGHRS, CDR2 YFSETQ. The CDR3 length is 14 residues. Trimming took 3 bases from V and 1 from J; bases not matched to a gene: 1.

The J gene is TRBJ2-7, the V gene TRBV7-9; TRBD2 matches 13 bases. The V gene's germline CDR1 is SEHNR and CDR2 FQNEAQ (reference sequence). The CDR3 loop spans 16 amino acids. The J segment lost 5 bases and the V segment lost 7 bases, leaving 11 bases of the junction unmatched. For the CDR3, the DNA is TGTGCCAGCACCATAACGGGACTAGCGGGACGGGACGAGCAGTACTTC. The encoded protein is CASTITGLAGRDEQYF.